This T cell receptor beta chain was documented in a study of OX40 agonist ivuxolimab in advanced cancers. Baseline was the first blood sampling point, followed by cycle 4 day 1 and cycle 7 day 1. Measured with immunoSEQ multiplex PCR; TCRdb has only the in-frame clones, and not every one. The data contain over 15,000 clones, 73% of them singletons. The CDR3 has 16 residues. V lost 0 bases, J lost 1 base, and 12 bases lay in between. Germline V gene lookup returns CDR1 MNHEY and CDR2 SVGAGI. This TCR was sampled from an adult with an advanced solid tumor such as melanoma, head and neck, liver or kidney cancer. The input for sequencing was CD4+ or CD8+ T cells sorted from blood, taken in a trial of the OX40 agonist ivuxolimab. V usage is TRBV6-5 and J usage is TRBJ1-2; D gene unclear. CDR3 coding DNA: TGTGCCAGCAGTTACTCTGGCAGGAGCCTTAACTATGGCTACACCTTC. It encodes CASSYSGRSLNYGYTF.